One and the same sample provided the 3 T cell receptor beta chains below, sequenced in a study of ipilimumab plus nivolumab after autologous stem cell transplantation. TCRdb's table, derived via immunoSEQ multiplex PCR, lists solely in-frame clones and lacks some. The sample records 15,000 to 20,000 clones, 81% being singletons. Sequences were derived from PBMCs, sampled in a trial of ipilimumab plus nivolumab as post-transplant consolidation. The receptors derive from a male donor with diffuse large B-cell lymphoma.

The chain has TRBV7-2 and TRBJ1-1; D not certain. The CDR3 is 12 residues long. Germline V CDR1 and CDR2: SGHTA, FQGNSA. Trimming pared 1 base from V and 6 bases from J, leaving 6 bases between. The CDR3 DNA follows: TGTGCCAGCAGCTTAGGAATCGCTGAAGCTTTCTTT. Protein product: CASSLGIAEAFF.

This clone was observed a single time. The chain links TRBV19 to TRBJ1-2; D is undetermined. The CDR3 spans 11 residues. Trimming shortened V by 8 bases and J by 7 bases, and 11 bases separated the two germline ends. CDR1 is LNHDA, CDR2 SQIVND, per germline (reference sequence). DNA for the CDR3: TGTGCCAGTGCGGCCCGATTTGGCTACACCTTC. Translated, it gives CASAARFGYTF.

V and J are TRBV5-1 and TRBJ2-2; 8 nucleotides agree with TRBD2. V was clipped by 3 bases and J by 10 bases; unmatched bases: 8. The CDR3 totals 14 residues. Looked up from germline, CDR1 is SGHRS and CDR2 is YFSETQ. CDR3 bases: TGCGCCAGCAGCTCCACTAGCGGCCCAGTGGAGCTGTTTTTT. Translated, it gives CASSSTSGPVELFF. The full variable domain, rest sourced from reference TRBV5-1 and TRBJ2-2, is KAGVTQTPRYLIKTRGQQVTLSCSPISGHRSVSWYQQTPGQGLQFLFEYFSETQRNKGNFPGRFSGRQFSNSRSEMNVSTLELGDSALYLCASSSTSGPVELFFGEGSRLTVL.